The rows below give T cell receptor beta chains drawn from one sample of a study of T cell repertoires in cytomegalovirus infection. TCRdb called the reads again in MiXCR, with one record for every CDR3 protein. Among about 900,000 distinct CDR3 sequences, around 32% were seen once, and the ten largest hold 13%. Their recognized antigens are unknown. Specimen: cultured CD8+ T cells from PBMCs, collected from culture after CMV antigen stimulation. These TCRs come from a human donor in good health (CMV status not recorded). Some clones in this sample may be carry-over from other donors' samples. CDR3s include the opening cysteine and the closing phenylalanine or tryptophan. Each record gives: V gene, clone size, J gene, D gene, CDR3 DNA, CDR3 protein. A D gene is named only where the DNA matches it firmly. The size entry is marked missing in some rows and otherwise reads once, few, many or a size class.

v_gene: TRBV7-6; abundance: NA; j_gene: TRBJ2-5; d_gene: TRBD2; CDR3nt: TGTGCCAGCAGCGCACTAGCGGGGGGGATCGAGACCCAGTACTTC; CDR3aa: CASSALAGGIETQYF
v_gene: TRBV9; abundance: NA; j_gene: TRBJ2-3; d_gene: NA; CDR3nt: TGTGCCAGCAGCGAGGAAGGAGGGAGCACAGATACGCAGTATTTT; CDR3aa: CASSEEGGSTDTQYF
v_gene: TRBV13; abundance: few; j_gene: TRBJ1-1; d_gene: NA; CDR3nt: TGTGCCAGCAGCAACGAGGCGGCTGAAGCTTTCTTT; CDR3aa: CASSNEAAEAFF
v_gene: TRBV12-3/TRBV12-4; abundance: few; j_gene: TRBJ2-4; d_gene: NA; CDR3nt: TGTGCCAGCAGTTTAAACAGTGAATTCAAAAACATTCAGTACTTC; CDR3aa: CASSLNSEFKNIQYF
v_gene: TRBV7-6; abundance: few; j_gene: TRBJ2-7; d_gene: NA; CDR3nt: TGTGCCAGCAGCTTAGGGGGGGCGACCGAGCAGTACTTC; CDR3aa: CASSLGGATEQYF
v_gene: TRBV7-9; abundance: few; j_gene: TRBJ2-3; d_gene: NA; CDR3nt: TGTGCCAGCAGCTTCCCTGACATAGACACAGATACGCAGTATTTT; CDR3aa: CASSFPDIDTDTQYF
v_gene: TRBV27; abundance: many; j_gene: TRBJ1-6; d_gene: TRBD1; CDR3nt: TGTGCCAGCAAGCGAGGGGACAGCTTAGGGCCCCTCCACTTT; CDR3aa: CASKRGDSLGPLHF
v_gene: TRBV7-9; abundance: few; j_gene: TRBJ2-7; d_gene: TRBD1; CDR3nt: TGTGCCAGCAGCGGGTGGACAGGGAGCTCCTACGAGCAGTACTTC; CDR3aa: CASSGWTGSSYEQYF
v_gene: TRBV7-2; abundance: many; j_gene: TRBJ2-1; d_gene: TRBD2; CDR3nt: TGTGCCAGCAGCTTATCTAGCGGGGGGGCCCCTGAGCAGTTCTTC; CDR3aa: CASSLSSGGAPEQFF
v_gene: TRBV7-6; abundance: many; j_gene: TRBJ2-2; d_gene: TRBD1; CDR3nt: TGTGCCAGCACCCTACCCTCGGGACAGGGGGCCGCTACCGGGGAGCTGTTTTTT; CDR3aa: CASTLPSGQGAATGELFF
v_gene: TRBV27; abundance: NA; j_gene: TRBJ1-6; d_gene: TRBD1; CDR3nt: TGTGCCAGCACGGAAGACAGGGGGTATTCACCCCTCCACTTT; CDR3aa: CASTEDRGYSPLHF
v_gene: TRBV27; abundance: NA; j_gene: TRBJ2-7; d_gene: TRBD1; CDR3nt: TGTGCCAGTACCGGGACAGGGAACTACGAGCAGTACTTC; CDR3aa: CASTGTGNYEQYF
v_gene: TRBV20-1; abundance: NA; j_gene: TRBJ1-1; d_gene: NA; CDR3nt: TGCAGTGCCCGCGACATTCTCGGGGGTATGAACACTGAAGCTTTCTTT; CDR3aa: CSARDILGGMNTEAFF
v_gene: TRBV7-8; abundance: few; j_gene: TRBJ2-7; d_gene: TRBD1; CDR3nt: TGTGCCAGCAGCCCAGGGACAGAATTCTCCTACGAGCAGTACTTC; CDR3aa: CASSPGTEFSYEQYF
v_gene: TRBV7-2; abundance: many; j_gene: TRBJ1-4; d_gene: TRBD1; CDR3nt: TGTGCCAGCAGCCACAACAGGGGGCCCTCAACTAATGAAAAACTGTTTTTT; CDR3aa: CASSHNRGPSTNEKLFF
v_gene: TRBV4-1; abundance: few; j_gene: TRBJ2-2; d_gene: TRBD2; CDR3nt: TGCGCCAGCAGCCTCATTAGCGGGGGACACGGCACCGGGGAGCTGTTTTTT; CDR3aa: CASSLISGGHGTGELFF
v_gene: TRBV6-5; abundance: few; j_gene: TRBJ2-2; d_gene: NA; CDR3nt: TGTGCCAGTCAATCCCACCTCTTAGCCGGGGAGCTGTTTTTT; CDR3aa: CASQSHLLAGELFF
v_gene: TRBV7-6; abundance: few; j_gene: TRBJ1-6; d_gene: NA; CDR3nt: TGTGCCAGCAGCTTATCGGGGGGGGTTTGGTCACCCCTCCACTTT; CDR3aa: CASSLSGGVWSPLHF
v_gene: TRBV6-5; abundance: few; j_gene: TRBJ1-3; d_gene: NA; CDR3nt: TGTGCCAGCACTCCTGGGCGGGGAGCTGCTGGAAACACCATATATTTT; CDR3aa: CASTPGRGAAGNTIYF
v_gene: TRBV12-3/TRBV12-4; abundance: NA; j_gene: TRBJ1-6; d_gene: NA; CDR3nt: TGTGCCAGCAGGATGGCCAGCCTTAATTCACCCCTCCACTTT; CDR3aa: CASRMASLNSPLHF
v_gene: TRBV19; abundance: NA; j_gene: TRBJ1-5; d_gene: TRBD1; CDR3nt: TGTGCCAGTAGTATCAAGCTCCGGTGGAGCCCAAGACAGGGGGGTAATCAGCCCCAGCATTTT; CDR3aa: CASSIKLRWSPRQGGNQPQHF
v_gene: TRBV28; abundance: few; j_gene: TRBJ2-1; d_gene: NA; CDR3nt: TGTGCCAGCAGCTCAAGGATGGACTCCTACAATGAGCAGTTCTTC; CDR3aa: CASSSRMDSYNEQFF
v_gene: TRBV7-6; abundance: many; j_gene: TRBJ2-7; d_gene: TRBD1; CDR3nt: TGTGCCAGCAGCTTACCGGGACAGGAGACCTACGAGCAGTACTTC; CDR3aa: CASSLPGQETYEQYF
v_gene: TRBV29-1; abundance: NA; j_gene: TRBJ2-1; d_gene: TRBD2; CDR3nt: TGCAGCGCCCAGGGCGGGGGGTCCAATGAGCAGTTCTTC; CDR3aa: CSAQGGGSNEQFF
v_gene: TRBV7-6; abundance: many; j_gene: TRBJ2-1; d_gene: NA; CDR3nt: TGTGCCAGCAGCACCGACAATGAGCAGTTCTTC; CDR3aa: CASSTDNEQFF
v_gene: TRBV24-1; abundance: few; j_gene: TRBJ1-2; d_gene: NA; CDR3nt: TGTGCCACCAGTGATTCAGAGTTCTATGGCTACACCTTC; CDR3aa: CATSDSEFYGYTF
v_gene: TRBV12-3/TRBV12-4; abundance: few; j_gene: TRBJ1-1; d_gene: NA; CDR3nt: TGTGCCAGCAGTTTAGTCGGGGCAGCCACTGAAGCTTTCTTT; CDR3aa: CASSLVGAATEAFF
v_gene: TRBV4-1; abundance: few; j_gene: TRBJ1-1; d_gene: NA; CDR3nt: TGCGCCAGCAGCCAAGAACTCTTCACTGAAGCTTTCTTT; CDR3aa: CASSQELFTEAFF
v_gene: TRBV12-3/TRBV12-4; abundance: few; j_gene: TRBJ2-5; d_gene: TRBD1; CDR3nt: TGTGCCAGCAGTTTCGTAACTTACGGGACAGGGGACCAAGAGACCCAGTACTTC; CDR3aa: CASSFVTYGTGDQETQYF
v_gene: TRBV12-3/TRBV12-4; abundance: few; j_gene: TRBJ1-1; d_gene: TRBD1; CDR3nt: TGTGCCAGCAGTTTGAGGACAGGCACCGAAGCTTTCTTT; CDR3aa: CASSLRTGTEAFF
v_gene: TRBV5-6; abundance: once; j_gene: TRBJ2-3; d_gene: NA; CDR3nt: TGTGCCAGCAGCTTGGGAGGGGGGCTTAGCACAGATACGCAGTATTTT; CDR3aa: CASSLGGGLSTDTQYF
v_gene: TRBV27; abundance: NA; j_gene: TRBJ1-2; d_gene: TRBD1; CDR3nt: TGTGCCAGCAGTCCTATTCTCCGACAGGGGGAAGGCTACACCTTC; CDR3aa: CASSPILRQGEGYTF
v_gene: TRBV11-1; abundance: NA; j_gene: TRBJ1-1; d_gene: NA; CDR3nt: TGTGCCAGCAGCGCCATTATGAACACTGAAGCTTTCTTT; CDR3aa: CASSAIMNTEAFF
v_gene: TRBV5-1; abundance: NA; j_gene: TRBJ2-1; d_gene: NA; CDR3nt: TGCGCCAGCAGCTTCCGCTGGGGGGCGCACAATGAGCAGTTCTTC; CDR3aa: CASSFRWGAHNEQFF
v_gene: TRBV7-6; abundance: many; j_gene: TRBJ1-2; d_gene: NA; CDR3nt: TGTGCCAGCAGCTTGGGGCGGGGGCTGAGCTATGGCTACACCTTC; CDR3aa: CASSLGRGLSYGYTF
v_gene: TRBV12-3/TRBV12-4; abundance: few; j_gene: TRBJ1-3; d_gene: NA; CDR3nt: TGTGCCAGCAGCCAGGTCAGGGATGGGGGGCTTCGTGGAAACACCATATATTTT; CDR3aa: CASSQVRDGGLRGNTIYF
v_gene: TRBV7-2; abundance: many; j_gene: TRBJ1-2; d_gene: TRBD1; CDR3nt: TGTGCCAGCAGCTTAGGAGGGGGCTCCTATGGCTACACCTTC; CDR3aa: CASSLGGGSYGYTF
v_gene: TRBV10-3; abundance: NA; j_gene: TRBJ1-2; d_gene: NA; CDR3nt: TGTGCCATCAGTGTCGGGACGGACACTAACTATGGCTACACCTTC; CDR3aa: CAISVGTDTNYGYTF
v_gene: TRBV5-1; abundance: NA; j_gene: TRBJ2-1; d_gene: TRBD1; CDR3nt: TGCGCCAGCAGCTTGCAGGGGGACGTTTACTTCTCCTACAATGAGCAGTTCTTC; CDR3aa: CASSLQGDVYFSYNEQFF
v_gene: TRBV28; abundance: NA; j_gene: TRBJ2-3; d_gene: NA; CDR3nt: TGTGCCAGCACCCTAGGGAGCAGGGGCTATGGTACGCAGTATTTT; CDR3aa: CASTLGSRGYGTQYF
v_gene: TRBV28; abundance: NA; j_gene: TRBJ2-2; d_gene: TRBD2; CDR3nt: TGTGCCAGCAGATTCTTGCGGGGGAGGGAGCTGTTTTTT; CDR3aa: CASRFLRGRELFF
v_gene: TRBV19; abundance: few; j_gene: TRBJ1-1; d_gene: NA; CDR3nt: TGTGCCAGTGCACAGTTGGGATTCGATGAAGCTTTCTTT; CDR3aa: CASAQLGFDEAFF
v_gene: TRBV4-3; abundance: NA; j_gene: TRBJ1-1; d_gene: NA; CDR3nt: TGCGCCAGCAGCCAAGAGGCTGAGGGGTCTTTGAACACTGAAGCTTTCTTT; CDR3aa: CASSQEAEGSLNTEAFF
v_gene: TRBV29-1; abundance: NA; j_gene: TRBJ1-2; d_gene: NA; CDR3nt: TGCAGCGTTGAAGGCGAATCTGGCTACACCTTC; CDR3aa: CSVEGESGYTF